Below, one TCR beta chain is given with its context. No cognate antigen has been identified for it. No much larger clonotype is one base removed from it; base qualities were not supplied. CDR1 and CDR2, looked up from the germline V gene (reference sequence), are MNHEY and SMNVEV. V is clipped by 8 bases and J by 0 bases, and the sequence between their germline boundaries is 10 bases long. The CDR3, from cysteine to phenylalanine, totals 14 residues. The sequence is cut down to CDR3 DNA, 42 bases in frame from base 1. TCRbeta CDR3 regions were amplified from genomic DNA by means of the immunoSEQ Assay, a bias-controlled multiplex PCR. The original methods were these. Within the assay, amplification of reference gene primers was used to estimate how many nucleated cells each sample contained. To quantify the absolute abundance of each unique TCRbeta CDR3 rearrangement, sequence reads were collapsed and filtered. Productive Simpson clonality was computed per sample as the square root of Simpson's diversity index over productive rearrangements. TCRdb retrieved this table from immuneACCESS and kept in-frame rearrangements only. Not all clones are present; in checked studies, unresolved V genes account for under half, and no reason is known for the remainder. V and J calls plus clone size are reproduced from that table; the DNA served to infer D and trimming. In all, the sample holds 250,000 to 400,000 clones, and 85% to 90% of those were seen once. The top ten constitute 2.5% to 3.5% of the sample.

At one collaborating source in Seattle, patients were enrolled during active infection and were followed longitudinally through the course of disease. Whole blood was collected in K2EDTA tubes by collaborating institutions according to the institutions' own protocols. For TCRbeta analysis, collaborators shipped samples as frozen whole blood, isolated PBMCs, or DNA extracted from either of those sample types. This record comes from a study of blood T cell repertoires in COVID-19 (dated by TCRdb to about 2020). For context, the study as a whole: Samples covering the acute and convalescent phases of COVID-19 were provided by collaborators in the United States, Italy and Spain. Samples came from the ongoing ImmuneRACE study (first 160 participants) plus 1,254 subjects from 6 global collaborators. HLA class I and class II types, where available, came from metadata supplied by the sample provider rather than from assay-based typing. The dataset comprised deeply sampled blood TCRbeta repertoires from subjects exposed to, actively infected with, or recovered from COVID-19. The repertoires were made available in a free public database intended to serve as a resource for research on the immune response to SARS-CoV-2. The material from the prospective study consisted of cDNA or gDNA derived from T cells, B-cell-depleted T cells, or PBMCs. The sample metadata nearly always contained a de-identified subject ID, COVID-19 status, age in years and sex.

General conclusions and limits of the study: The amount of clinical and demographic metadata varied by source and participant and was provided uncurated.

Sequencing was carried out using peripheral blood. The rearrangement joined TRBV27 to TRBJ1-4; TRBD1 could be the D gene, as 6 bases match. The sequence derives from a woman between 25 and 40 years old with COVID-19, enrolled during active disease. Here the CDR3 is given as CASRTAATNEKLFF. The DNA reads TGTGCCAGCCGGACAGCCGCAACTAATGAAAAACTGTTTTTT.